This section outlines one T cell receptor beta chain sequence together with its context. The antigen is undetermined. CDR3 length equals 13 residues. Germline assignment: CDR1 MNHEY and CDR2 SVGEGT. V lost 9 bases, J lost 3 bases, and 12 bases lay in between. This sample was included in a study of T cell repertoires in cytomegalovirus infection. Study information: From public TCR beta signatures came an indication of both CMV infection and matching HLA type.

Study results and caveats: The ex vivo response showed dominance by HLA-C-restricted CMV-specific TCR beta clonotypes. Summed frequency of shared TCR beta families picked out CMV carriers who also had the relevant HLA.

MiXCR, applied by TCRdb to the reads, yields one record per CDR3 protein. This sample yields roughly 600,000 distinct CDR3 sequences, of which about 24% are seen a single time; 6.5% to 10% belongs to the top ten. Sequences were obtained from CD8+ T cells from PBMCs. The TCR was taken from a human donor in good health (CMV status not recorded). Some clones in this sample may be carry-over from other donors' samples. The chain carries TRBV6-2 or TRBV6-3 and TRBJ2-1; no definite D call. CDR3 in DNA: TGTGCCAGTGCTAGGCCCCTCTACAATGAGCAGTTCTTC. Translated: CASARPLYNEQFF.